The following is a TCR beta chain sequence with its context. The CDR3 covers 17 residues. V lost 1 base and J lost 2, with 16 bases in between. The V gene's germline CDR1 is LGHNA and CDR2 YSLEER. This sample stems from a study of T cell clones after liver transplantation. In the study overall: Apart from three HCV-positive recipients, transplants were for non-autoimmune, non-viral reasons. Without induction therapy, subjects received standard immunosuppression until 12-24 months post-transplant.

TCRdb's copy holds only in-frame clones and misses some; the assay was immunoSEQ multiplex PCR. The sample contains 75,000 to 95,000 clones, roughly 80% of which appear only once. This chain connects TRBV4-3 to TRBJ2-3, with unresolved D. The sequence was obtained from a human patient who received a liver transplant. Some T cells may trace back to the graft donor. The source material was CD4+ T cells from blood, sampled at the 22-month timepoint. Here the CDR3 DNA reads TGCGCCAGCAGCCAAGGGGCCCCTTCGAGGAACACAGATACGCAGTATTTT. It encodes CASSQGAPSRNTDTQYF.